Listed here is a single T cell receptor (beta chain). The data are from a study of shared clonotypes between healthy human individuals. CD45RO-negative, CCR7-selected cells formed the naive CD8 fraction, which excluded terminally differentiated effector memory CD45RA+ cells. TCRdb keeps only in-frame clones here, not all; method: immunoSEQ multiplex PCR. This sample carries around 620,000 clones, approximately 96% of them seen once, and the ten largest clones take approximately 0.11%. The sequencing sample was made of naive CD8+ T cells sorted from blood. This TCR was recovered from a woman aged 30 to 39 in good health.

CDR3 amino acids: CAWSPPSKADGYTF. CDR3 DNA sequence: TGTGCCTGGTCACCCCCCTCGAAAGCCGATGGCTACACCTTC. V usage is TRBV30 and J usage is TRBJ1-2; D not certain. This CDR3 spans 14 amino acids. The germline V gene encodes CDR1 GTSNPN and CDR2 SVGIG (reference sequence). V was clipped by 5 bases and J by 6 bases, with 19 bases between them.